This record looks at one T cell receptor beta chain sequence and its context. Antigen specificity is unknown. Preparation of TCR beta libraries was done by quantitative 5'-RACE with molecular barcodes. TCRdb processed the 5' RACE reads anew with MiXCR; each CDR3 protein has one entry. The repertoire includes under 250,000 distinct CDR3 sequences, roughly 24% of them detected once, and under 7% sits in the top ten. These data come from a study of CD8 T cells in ankylosing spondylitis. Study findings and constraints: Several of the motif variants were reported before in synovial fluid and blood from reactive arthritis. Seemingly characteristic of ankylosing spondylitis blood was a TCR beta motif consisting of under 10 highly homologous variants. Disease-associated clonotypes exhibited CD8+ identity and were relatively infrequent in peripheral blood.

V was clipped by 6 bases and J by 0 bases; unmatched bases: 10. Looked up from germline, CDR1 is DFQATT and CDR2 is SNEGSKA (reference sequence). The length of the CDR3 is 15 residues. The clonotype originates from a male donor with ankylosing spondylitis or in good health (not recorded which). The chain combines TRBV20-1 with TRBJ2-7; TRBD2 matches at 8 bases. The specimen was blood, either unsorted or a sorted T cell fraction (not recorded which). As DNA, the CDR3 is TGCAGTGCCATCTCCTTAGCGGGGAGCTCCTACGAGCAGTACTTC. Translated, it gives CSAISLAGSSYEQYF.